Listed here are 9 T cell receptor beta chains from one sample, sequenced in a study of blood T cell repertoires in COVID-19. Assay used: immunoSEQ multiplex PCR; TCRdb lists only in-frame clones, some missing. The sample has approximately 250,000 clones, around 84% seen once; the top ten hold around 4.2%. The sequenced material came from peripheral blood. The receptors were sampled from a man aged 55-75 years with acute or convalescent COVID-19.

This chain links TRBV6-1 with TRBJ2-4; 7 bases line up with TRBD1. CDR1 is MNHNS and CDR2 is SASEGT in the germline V gene. This CDR3 is 15 amino acids long. V gave up 0 bases and J gave up 7 bases; unmatched junction bases: 6. The CDR3 is CASSEASTGKNIQYF. The DNA for the CDR3 is TGTGCCAGCAGTGAAGCGTCGACAGGGAAGAACATTCAGTACTTC.

The V and J genes are TRBV3-1 (or the pseudogene TRBV3-2) and TRBJ2-2, with D possibly TRBD2 on 6 matching bases. This CDR3 spans 17 amino acids. Germline CDR1 and CDR2: LGHDT and YNNKEL (reference sequence). Trimming cost V 0 bases and J 0 bases, with 11 bases left between them. The CDR3 DNA reads as TGTGCCAGCAGCCAAGATTGGGGCGGGACGAACACCGGGGAGCTGTTTTTT. Amino acid sequence: CASSQDWGGTNTGELFF.

The genes are TRBV5-1 and TRBJ2-1, with TRBD2 matching over 13 bases. The germline V gene encodes CDR1 SGHRS and CDR2 YFSETQ. The CDR3 extends over 16 amino acids. With 2 bases clipped from V and 4 bases from J, the junction kept 3 bases outside the gene matches. CDR3 loop: CASSFGTSGEYNEQFF. CDR3 nucleotide sequence: TGCGCCAGCAGCTTTGGGACTAGCGGGGAGTACAATGAGCAGTTCTTC.

The rearrangement joins TRBV6-5 to TRBJ2-7; 11 nucleotides match TRBD2. Gene TRBJ2-5 matches the end of the DNA better, so the J call may be wrong. Per germline, CDR1 MNHEY and CDR2 SVGAGI. This CDR3 comprises 14 residues. This CDR3 reads CASSPLGTSGTQYF. DNA of the CDR3: TGTGCCAGCAGCCCCTTAGGGACTAGCGGGACCCAGTACTTC.

J is TRBJ1-1 and V is TRBV5-6, with 8 bases aligning to TRBD1. The trim removed 0 bases at V and 4 bases at J, leaving 2 bases unmatched. CDR1 and CDR2 from the germline V gene are SGHDT and YYEEEE. The length of the CDR3 is 14 residues. For the CDR3, the DNA is TGTGCCAGCAGCTTGGTTACAGGGGGCACTGAAGCTTTCTTT. The encoded protein is CASSLVTGGTEAFF.

This chain uses TRBV3-1 (or the pseudogene TRBV3-2) with TRBJ1-1; D is ambiguous. V lost 5 bases and J lost 0, with 7 bases in between. CDR3 length: 13 residues. Germline V gene sequence: CDR1 LGHDT, CDR2 YNNKEL (reference sequence). The CDR3 bases are TGTGCCAGCAGCGGCGGGTTGAACACTGAAGCTTTCTTT. The encoded protein is CASSGGLNTEAFF.

The gene calls are TRBV27 and TRBJ2-3; possibly TRBD1 for D (6 bases). The CDR3 loop spans 13 amino acids. Trimming shortened V by 6 bases and J by 3 bases, and 10 bases separated the two germline ends. Germline V gene lookup returns CDR1 MNHEY and CDR2 SMNVEV (reference sequence). CDR3 amino acids: CASRLQGTDTQYF. Here the CDR3 DNA reads TGTGCCAGCAGACTGCAGGGGACAGATACGCAGTATTTT.

The rearrangement links TRBV29-1 to TRBJ2-7; 12 bases line up with TRBD2. With V trimmed by 7 bases and J by 5 bases, 9 bases remained unmatched. Looked up from germline, CDR1 is SQVTM and CDR2 is ANQGSEA. CDR3 length equals 14 residues. The CDR3 sequence: CSAGKLAGGNEQYF. The CDR3 nucleotides are TGCAGCGCCGGAAAACTAGCGGGAGGCAACGAGCAGTACTTC.

This chain uses TRBV3-1 (or the pseudogene TRBV3-2) with TRBJ1-2, with a possible D match to TRBD1 (6 bases). The CDR3 loop spans 13 amino acids. Germline CDR1 reads LGHDT; CDR2 reads YNNKEL (reference sequence). V lost 4 bases and J 7 bases, leaving 13 bases between the germline ends. CDR3 sequence (DNA): TGTGCCAGCAGCCCATTCGACAGGAGTGGCTACACCTTC. This sequence encodes CASSPFDRSGYTF.